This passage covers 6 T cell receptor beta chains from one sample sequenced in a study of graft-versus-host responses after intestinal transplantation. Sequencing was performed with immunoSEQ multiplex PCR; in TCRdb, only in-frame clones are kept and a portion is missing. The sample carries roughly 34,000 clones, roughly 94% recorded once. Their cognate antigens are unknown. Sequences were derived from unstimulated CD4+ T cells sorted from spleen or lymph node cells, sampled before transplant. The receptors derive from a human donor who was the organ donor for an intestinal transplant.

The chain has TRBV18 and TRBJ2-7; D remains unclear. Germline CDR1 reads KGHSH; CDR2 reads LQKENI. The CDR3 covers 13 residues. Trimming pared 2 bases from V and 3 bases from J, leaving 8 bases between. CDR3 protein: CASSPGRHYEQYF. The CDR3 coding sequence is TGTGCCAGCTCACCAGGTCGCCACTACGAGCAGTACTTC. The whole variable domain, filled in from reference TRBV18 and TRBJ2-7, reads NAGVMQNPRHLVRRRGQEARLRCSPMKGHSHVYWYRQLPEEGLKFMVYLQKENIIDESGMPKERFSAEFPKEGPSILRIQQVVRGDSAAYFCASSPGRHYEQYFGPGTRLTVT.

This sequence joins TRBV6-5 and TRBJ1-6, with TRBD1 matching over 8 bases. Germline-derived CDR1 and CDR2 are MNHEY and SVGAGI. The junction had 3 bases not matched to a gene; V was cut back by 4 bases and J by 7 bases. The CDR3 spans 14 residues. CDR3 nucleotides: TGTGCCAGCAGTTTACACAGGGGGAATTCACCCCTCCACTTT. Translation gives CASSLHRGNSPLHF.

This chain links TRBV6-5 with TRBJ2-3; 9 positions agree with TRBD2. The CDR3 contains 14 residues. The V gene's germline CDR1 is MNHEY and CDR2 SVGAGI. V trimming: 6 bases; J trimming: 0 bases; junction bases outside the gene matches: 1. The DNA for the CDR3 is TGTGCCAGCAGGCTAGCGGGGAGCACAGATACGCAGTATTTT. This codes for CASRLAGSTDTQYF.

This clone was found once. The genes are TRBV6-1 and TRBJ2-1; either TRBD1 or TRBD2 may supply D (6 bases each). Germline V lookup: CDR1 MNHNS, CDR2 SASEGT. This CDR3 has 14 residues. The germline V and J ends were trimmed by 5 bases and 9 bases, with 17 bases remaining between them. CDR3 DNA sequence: TGTGCCAGCAGTATGACGGGGGCGGGGTCTGAGCAGTTCTTC. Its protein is CASSMTGAGSEQFF.

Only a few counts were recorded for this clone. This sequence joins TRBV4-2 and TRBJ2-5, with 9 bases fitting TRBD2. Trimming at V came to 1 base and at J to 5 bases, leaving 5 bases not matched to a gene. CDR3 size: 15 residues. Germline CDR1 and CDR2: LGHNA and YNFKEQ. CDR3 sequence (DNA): TGTGCCAGCAGCCAAGGCGGGGGGGCTGGGGAGACCCAGTACTTC. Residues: CASSQGGGAGETQYF.

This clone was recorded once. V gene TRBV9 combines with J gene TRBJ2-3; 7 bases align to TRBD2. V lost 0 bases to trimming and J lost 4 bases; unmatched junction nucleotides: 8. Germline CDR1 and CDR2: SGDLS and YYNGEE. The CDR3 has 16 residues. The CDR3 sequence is CASSVAAGLSPDTQYF. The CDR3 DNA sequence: TGTGCCAGCAGCGTAGCAGCGGGATTATCGCCAGATACGCAGTATTTT.